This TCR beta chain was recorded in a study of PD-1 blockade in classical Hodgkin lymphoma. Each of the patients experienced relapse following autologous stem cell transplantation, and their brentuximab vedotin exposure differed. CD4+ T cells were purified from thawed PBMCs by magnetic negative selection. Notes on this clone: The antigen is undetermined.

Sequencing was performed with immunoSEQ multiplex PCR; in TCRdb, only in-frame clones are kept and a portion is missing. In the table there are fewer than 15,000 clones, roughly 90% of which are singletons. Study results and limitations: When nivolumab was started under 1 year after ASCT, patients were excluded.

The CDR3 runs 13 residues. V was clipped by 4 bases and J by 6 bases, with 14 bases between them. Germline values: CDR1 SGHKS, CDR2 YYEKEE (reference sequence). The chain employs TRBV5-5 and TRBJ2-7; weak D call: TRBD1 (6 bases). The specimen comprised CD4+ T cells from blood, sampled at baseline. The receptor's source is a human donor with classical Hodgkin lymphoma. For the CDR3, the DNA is TGTGCCAGCAGCCCCCTAGGACAGCCCGAGCAGTACTTC. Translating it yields CASSPLGQPEQYF.